A selection of T cell receptor beta chains follows, all from one sample in a study of regulatory T cells in long-lasting Graves disease. TCRdb itself ran the multiplex PCR reads through MiXCR, one entry per CDR3 protein. This table has around 460,000 distinct CDR3 sequences, roughly a fifth appearing once. The starting material was peripheral blood mononuclear cells (PBMCs), obtained when the disease was refractory, from a patient treated with antithyroid drugs. All receptors come from a female donor with Graves disease. Both conserved end residues are part of each CDR3. Each record gives: clone size, J gene, D gene, V gene, CDR3 protein, CDR3 DNA. The D gene is left open where the match is weak. The size field is filled for only some rows; it gives once, few, many or a size class.

clone size: NA; J gene: TRBJ1-2; D gene: NA; V gene: TRBV20-1; CDR3 protein: CSAGGATNYGYTF; CDR3 DNA: TGCAGTGCAGGGGGGGCAACGAACTATGGCTACACCTTC
clone size: once; J gene: TRBJ2-1; D gene: NA; V gene: TRBV7-9; CDR3 protein: CASSLASAGYNEQFF; CDR3 DNA: TGTGCCAGCAGCTTAGCCTCGGCAGGGTACAATGAGCAGTTCTTC
clone size: NA; J gene: TRBJ2-7; D gene: NA; V gene: TRBV19; CDR3 protein: CASTLDGSKTSYEQYF; CDR3 DNA: TGTGCCAGTACCCTGGACGGATCAAAGACCTCCTACGAGCAGTACTTC
clone size: NA; J gene: TRBJ1-2; D gene: NA; V gene: TRBV7-9; CDR3 protein: CASSSDRGLANYGYTF; CDR3 DNA: TGTGCCAGCAGCTCAGATCGGGGATTAGCTAACTATGGCTACACCTTC
clone size: NA; J gene: TRBJ2-3; D gene: NA; V gene: TRBV28; CDR3 protein: CASSLGTHTDTQYF; CDR3 DNA: TGTGCCAGCAGTTTAGGGACACACACAGATACGCAGTATTTT
clone size: many; J gene: TRBJ1-1; D gene: NA; V gene: TRBV6-1; CDR3 protein: CASSPITGSPEAFF; CDR3 DNA: TGTGCCAGCAGCCCAATCACAGGGAGCCCTGAAGCTTTCTTT
clone size: NA; J gene: TRBJ1-2; D gene: TRBD1; V gene: TRBV28; CDR3 protein: CASSLPGTGVDHGYTF; CDR3 DNA: TGTGCCAGCAGTTTGCCCGGGACAGGGGTTGACCATGGCTACACCTTC
clone size: many; J gene: TRBJ1-5; D gene: NA; V gene: TRBV20-1; CDR3 protein: CSAIGSWNQPQHF; CDR3 DNA: TGCAGTGCTATTGGCTCCTGGAATCAGCCCCAGCATTTT
clone size: many; J gene: TRBJ2-6; D gene: TRBD1; V gene: TRBV11-3; CDR3 protein: CASSFAWGQGRSGANVLTF; CDR3 DNA: TGTGCCAGCAGCTTTGCCTGGGGACAGGGACGCTCTGGGGCCAACGTCCTGACTTTC
clone size: many; J gene: TRBJ1-2; D gene: TRBD1; V gene: TRBV28; CDR3 protein: CASSYYTGQVDGYTF; CDR3 DNA: TGTGCCAGCAGTTATTACACGGGACAGGTGGATGGCTACACCTTC
clone size: NA; J gene: TRBJ2-5; D gene: NA; V gene: TRBV2; CDR3 protein: CASSDARGPKDRETQYF; CDR3 DNA: TGTGCCAGCAGTGATGCGCGGGGGCCAAAAGACAGGGAGACCCAGTACTTC
clone size: NA; J gene: TRBJ1-3; D gene: NA; V gene: TRBV28; CDR3 protein: CASSWAFAGDTSGNTIYF; CDR3 DNA: TGTGCCAGCAGTTGGGCTTTTGCTGGGGATACTTCTGGAAACACCATATATTTT
clone size: NA; J gene: TRBJ2-1; D gene: TRBD2; V gene: TRBV2; CDR3 protein: CASSRLAGVNEQFF; CDR3 DNA: TGTGCCAGCAGCCGACTAGCGGGAGTGAATGAGCAGTTCTTC
clone size: NA; J gene: TRBJ1-1; D gene: NA; V gene: TRBV4-1; CDR3 protein: CASSQEDSAEAFF; CDR3 DNA: TGCGCCAGCAGCCAAGAGGACTCGGCTGAAGCTTTCTTT
clone size: NA; J gene: TRBJ2-7; D gene: NA; V gene: TRBV5-1; CDR3 protein: CASSFVRGTSTYERYF; CDR3 DNA: TGCGCCAGCAGCTTTGTCAGGGGAACTTCTACCTACGAGCGGTACTTC
clone size: few; J gene: TRBJ1-2; D gene: NA; V gene: TRBV19; CDR3 protein: CASSIGIANYGYTF; CDR3 DNA: TGTGCCAGTAGTATCGGGATAGCTAACTATGGCTACACCTTC
clone size: many; J gene: TRBJ1-2; D gene: NA; V gene: TRBV11-2; CDR3 protein: CASSPLRTESRRGYTF; CDR3 DNA: TGTGCCAGCAGCCCTCTTAGGACTGAATCCAGGAGGGGCTACACCTTC
clone size: few; J gene: TRBJ1-2; D gene: TRBD1; V gene: TRBV7-9; CDR3 protein: CASTLGSGTGGIGYTF; CDR3 DNA: TGTGCCAGCACCCTTGGTTCAGGGACAGGGGGTATCGGCTACACCTTC
clone size: few; J gene: TRBJ2-7; D gene: NA; V gene: TRBV20-1; CDR3 protein: CSARAGNYEQYF; CDR3 DNA: TGCAGTGCTAGAGCGGGGAACTACGAGCAGTACTTC
clone size: NA; J gene: TRBJ1-5; D gene: NA; V gene: TRBV3-1; CDR3 protein: CASGGDPNQPQHF; CDR3 DNA: TGTGCCAGCGGTGGGGACCCTAATCAGCCCCAGCATTTT
clone size: few; J gene: TRBJ2-7; D gene: NA; V gene: TRBV5-1; CDR3 protein: CASSAGQSEQYF; CDR3 DNA: TGCGCCAGCAGCGCGGGACAGTCCGAGCAGTACTTC
clone size: few; J gene: TRBJ1-1; D gene: TRBD1; V gene: TRBV30; CDR3 protein: CASRTGMDTEAFF; CDR3 DNA: TGTGCCTCAAGGACAGGGATGGACACTGAAGCTTTCTTT
clone size: NA; J gene: TRBJ2-7; D gene: NA; V gene: TRBV6-1; CDR3 protein: CASRGAHETYEQYF; CDR3 DNA: TGTGCCAGCCGTGGGGCACACGAAACCTACGAGCAGTACTTC
clone size: many; J gene: TRBJ1-3; D gene: NA; V gene: TRBV7-2; CDR3 protein: CASSQTTGSTIYF; CDR3 DNA: TGTGCCAGCAGCCAAACCACGGGAAGCACCATATATTTT
clone size: many; J gene: TRBJ2-7; D gene: NA; V gene: TRBV12-3/TRBV12-4; CDR3 protein: CASSSSTIGYEQYF; CDR3 DNA: TGTGCCAGCAGTTCCTCGACAATTGGCTACGAGCAGTACTTC
clone size: many; J gene: TRBJ2-7; D gene: NA; V gene: TRBV20-1; CDR3 protein: CSARDPRGAREQYF; CDR3 DNA: TGCAGTGCTAGAGACCCACGAGGGGCGCGCGAGCAGTACTTC
clone size: many; J gene: TRBJ2-7; D gene: TRBD1; V gene: TRBV6-5; CDR3 protein: CASSYEGGQGQTYEQYF; CDR3 DNA: TGTGCCAGCAGTTACGAGGGTGGACAGGGGCAAACCTACGAGCAGTACTTC
clone size: many; J gene: TRBJ1-5; D gene: NA; V gene: TRBV20-1; CDR3 protein: CSARGPGQPQHF; CDR3 DNA: TGCAGTGCTCGGGGGCCAGGTCAGCCCCAGCATTTT